The present T cell receptor (beta chain) was sequenced within a study of blood T cell repertoires in COVID-19. As for the study in general: Sources were T cells, B-cell-depleted T cells, or PBMCs; the material itself was cDNA or gDNA.

V lost 3 bases and J lost 0, with 15 bases in between. The CDR3 totals 17 residues. The germline V gene encodes CDR1 KGHSH and CDR2 LQKENI. Only in-frame clones appear in the TCRdb table, and some are missing; sequencing was by immunoSEQ multiplex PCR. This sample has under 350,000 clones, with about 85% found just once. The J gene is TRBJ2-1, the V gene TRBV18; the D gene is possibly TRBD2 (5 bases). The sample taken for sequencing was peripheral blood. This sequence originates from a man aged 18-30 years with active or convalescent COVID-19. The CDR3 loop reads CASSPNNPGNSYNEQFF. CDR3 in DNA: TGTGCCAGCTCACCTAACAACCCGGGAAACTCCTACAATGAGCAGTTCTTC.